The 14 T cell receptor beta chains reported below all come from one sample, sequenced in a study of blood T cell repertoires in COVID-19. The method was immunoSEQ multiplex PCR; TCRdb's version includes in-frame clones alone and lacks a portion of them. The sample consists of over 130,000 clones, approximately 88% of them appearing once. The sample was peripheral blood. The receptors shown here come from a man aged 55 to 70 with active or convalescent COVID-19.

This clone occurred a few times. The chain links TRBV6-5 to TRBJ2-7; 8 bases match TRBD1. V was pared by 6 bases and J by 3 bases, with 7 bases of the junction left unmatched. Germline CDR1 and CDR2: MNHEY and SVGAGI. The CDR3 covers 14 residues. The CDR3 region is CASRPGTGFYEQYF. Written as DNA, the CDR3 is TGTGCCAGCAGACCCGGGACAGGCTTCTACGAGCAGTACTTC.

The genes are TRBV9 and TRBJ2-3; perhaps TRBD2 as D (5 bases). Germline CDR1 reads SGDLS; CDR2 reads YYNGEE. This CDR3 spans 12 amino acids. V lost 0 bases to trimming and J lost 9 bases, with 8 bases between them. The CDR3, as DNA: TGTGCCAGCAGCGTAGGAGGGAACACGCAGTATTTT. Translated: CASSVGGNTQYF.

J is TRBJ2-1 and V is TRBV16, with 9 bases matching TRBD1. V trimming: 0 bases; J trimming: 8 bases; junction bases outside the gene matches: 20. Germline loops: CDR1 KGHSY, CDR2 FQNENV. CDR3 length: 20 amino acids. CDR3 protein: CASSQSGTGKLAGAVYEQFF. The CDR3 nucleotides are TGTGCCAGCAGCCAATCAGGGACAGGGAAGCTGGCGGGAGCCGTTTATGAGCAGTTCTTC.

The chain couples TRBV5-6 to TRBJ2-7; perhaps TRBD1 as D (5 bases). The CDR3 has 14 residues. From germline, CDR1 is SGHDT and CDR2 YYEEEE. V was shortened by 0 bases and J by 4 bases, with 11 bases between the two germline ends. The CDR3 is CASSLAGRVYEQYF. The DNA of the CDR3 is TGTGCCAGCAGCTTGGCTGGCAGGGTGTACGAGCAGTACTTC. The variable domain in full, with the rest retrieved from reference TRBV5-6 and TRBJ2-7, is DAGVTQSPTHLIKTRGQQVTLRCSPKSGHDTVSWYQQALGQGPQFIFQYYEEEERQRGNFPDRFSGHQFPNYSSELNVNALLLGDSALYLCASSLAGRVYEQYFGPGTRLTVT.

The J gene is TRBJ2-7, the V gene TRBV29-1; 11 bases map to TRBD2. Trimming at V came to 6 bases and at J to 6 bases, leaving 7 bases not matched to a gene. Germline loops: CDR1 SQVTM, CDR2 ANQGSEA. This CDR3 spans 13 amino acids. DNA of the CDR3: TGCAGCGTCCGTAGTAGCGGGAGGGGCGAGCAGTACTTC. This gives the protein CSVRSSGRGEQYF.

This rearrangement joins TRBV4-2 to TRBJ1-3; D might be TRBD1 (6 bases). The CDR3 consists of 17 residues. V was clipped by 4 bases and J by 3 bases, with 19 bases between them. CDR1 is LGHNA and CDR2 is YNFKEQ in the germline V gene. The CDR3 DNA follows: TGTGCCAGCAGCCGAAACTTACAGGGCTTTGATGGAAACACCATATATTTT. Translated: CASSRNLQGFDGNTIYF.

This sequence joins TRBV28 and TRBJ2-6, with 9 bases identical to TRBD1. Germline V CDR1 and CDR2: MDHEN, SYDVKM. J gave up 0 bases and V 5 bases, and 11 bases lay outside the gene matches. This CDR3 spans 19 amino acids. CDR3 nucleotide sequence: TGTGCCAGCAGTGGCCACTGGACAGGGGACTACTCTGGGGCCAACGTCCTGACTTTC. This gives the protein CASSGHWTGDYSGANVLTF.

CDR3 sequence: CASFGQIKYEQYF. The CDR3, as DNA: TGCGCCAGCTTTGGACAGATAAAATACGAGCAGTACTTC. The rearrangement links TRBV10-2 to TRBJ2-7; TRBD1 might be the D (6 bases). CDR1 WSHSY and CDR2 SAAADI come from the germline V gene. The CDR3 is 13 residues long. Trimming stripped 8 bases from V and 4 bases from J, with 15 bases between.

The V and J genes are TRBV7-9 and TRBJ1-1; no clear D. This CDR3 region has 13 residues. Germline V gives CDR1 SEHNR, CDR2 FQNEAQ (reference sequence). Between the trimmed V and J ends, which lost 8 bases and 11 bases, there was a span of 21 bases. CDR3 sequence (DNA): TGTGCCAGCGGAACCCCGTTGTCTTCGGGGGCTTTCTTT. As protein: CASGTPLSSGAFF.

CDR3 nucleotides: TGTGCCAGCAGCCCGCTTGGGCTAAGGGGCTACACCTTC. Residues: CASSPLGLRGYTF. The gene calls are TRBV11-2 and TRBJ1-2, with unresolved D. Between the trimmed V and J ends, which lost 5 bases and 8 bases, there was a span of 15 bases. The CDR3 contains 13 residues. Germline lookup yields CDR1 SGHAT and CDR2 FQNNGV.

The sample holds one count of this clone. This rearrangement joins TRBV4-2 to TRBJ1-1, with D maybe TRBD1 (5 bases). Trimming took off 8 bases at V and 1 base at J, with 8 bases between the two ends. The CDR3 spans 12 residues. CDR1 and CDR2 (germline): LGHNA, YNFKEQ. The CDR3, as DNA: TGTGCCAGCCGACAGAGGAACACTGAAGCTTTCTTT. Translation: CASRQRNTEAFF.

This clone was picked up one time. The chain joins TRBV10-3 to TRBJ2-2; the match to TRBD2 covers 9 bases. The CDR3 spans 16 residues. The junction had 2 bases not matched to a gene; V was cut back by 0 bases and J by 3 bases. From germline, CDR1 is ENHRY and CDR2 SYGVKD. In nucleotides, the CDR3 is TGTGCCATCAGTGAGTCAAGGACTAGCGACACCGGGGAGCTGTTTTTT. This encodes CAISESRTSDTGELFF.

The V call is TRBV7-3, the J call TRBJ2-2; D gene unclear. There are 15 residues in the CDR3. CDR1 and CDR2 from the germline V gene are SGHTA and FQGTGA. V was pared by 2 bases and J by 2 bases, with 9 bases between. The CDR3 DNA reads as TGTGCCAGCAGCTTACTTGCAGTAAACACCGGGGAGCTGTTTTTT. Protein sequence: CASSLLAVNTGELFF.

The chain recombines TRBV9 with TRBJ2-7; TRBD1 aligns across 9 bases. The germline V gene has CDR1 SGDLS and CDR2 YYNGEE. With V trimmed by 0 bases and J by 5 bases, 15 bases remained unmatched. CDR3 length: 18 residues. The CDR3 sequence is CASSVGGYLGQGSHEQYF. CDR3 in DNA: TGTGCCAGCAGCGTAGGGGGGTACCTGGGACAGGGAAGCCACGAGCAGTACTTC.